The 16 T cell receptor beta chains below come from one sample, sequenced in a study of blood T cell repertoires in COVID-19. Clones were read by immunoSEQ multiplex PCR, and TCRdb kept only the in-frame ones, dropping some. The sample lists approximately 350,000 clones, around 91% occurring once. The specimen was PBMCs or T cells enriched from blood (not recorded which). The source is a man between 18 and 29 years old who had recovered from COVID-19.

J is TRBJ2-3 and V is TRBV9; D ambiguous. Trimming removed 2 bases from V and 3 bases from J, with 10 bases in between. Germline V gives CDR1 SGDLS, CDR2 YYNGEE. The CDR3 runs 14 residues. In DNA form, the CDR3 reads TGTGCCAGCAGCGTCGAAACCTATACAGATACGCAGTATTTT. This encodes CASSVETYTDTQYF. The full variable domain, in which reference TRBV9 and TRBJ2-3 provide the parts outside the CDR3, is DSGVTQTPKHLITATGQRVTLRCSPRSGDLSVYWYQQSLDQGLQFLIQYYNGEERAKGNILERFSAQQFPDLHSELNLSSLELGDSALYFCASSVETYTDTQYFGPGTRLTVL.

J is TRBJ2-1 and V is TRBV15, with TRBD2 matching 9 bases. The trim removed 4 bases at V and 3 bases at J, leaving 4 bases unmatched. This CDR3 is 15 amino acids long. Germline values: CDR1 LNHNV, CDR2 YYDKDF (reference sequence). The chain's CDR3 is CATSKYSGGYNEQFF. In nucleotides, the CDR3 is TGTGCCACCAGCAAGTATAGCGGGGGCTACAATGAGCAGTTCTTC.

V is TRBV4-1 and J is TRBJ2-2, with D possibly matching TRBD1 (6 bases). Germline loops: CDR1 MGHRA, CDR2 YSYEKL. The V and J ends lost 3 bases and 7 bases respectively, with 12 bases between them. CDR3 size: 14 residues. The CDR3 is CASSQLDRGGELFF. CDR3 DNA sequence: TGCGCCAGCAGCCAGCTGGACAGAGGCGGGGAGCTGTTTTTT.

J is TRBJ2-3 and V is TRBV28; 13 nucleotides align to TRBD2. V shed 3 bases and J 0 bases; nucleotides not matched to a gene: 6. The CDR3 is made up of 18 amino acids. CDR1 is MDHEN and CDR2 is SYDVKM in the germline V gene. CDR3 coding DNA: TGTGCCAGCAGTTTCCGGACTAGCGGGAGAATGAGCACAGATACGCAGTATTTT. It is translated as CASSFRTSGRMSTDTQYF. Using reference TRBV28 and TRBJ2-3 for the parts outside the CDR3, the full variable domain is DVKVTQSSRYLVKRTGEKVFLECVQDMDHENMFWYRQDPGLGLRLIYFSYDVKMKEKGDIPEGYSVSREKKERFSLILESASTNQTSMYLCASSFRTSGRMSTDTQYFGPGTRLTVL.

Here the CDR3 reads CASSFKETENQPQHF. The CDR3 coding sequence is TGTGCCAGCAGTTTTAAGGAGACGGAGAATCAGCCCCAGCATTTT. The J gene is TRBJ1-5, the V gene TRBV28; no clear D. The CDR3 is made up of 15 amino acids. V was clipped by 3 bases and J by 4 bases, with 13 bases between them. Germline CDR1 and CDR2: MDHEN and SYDVKM.

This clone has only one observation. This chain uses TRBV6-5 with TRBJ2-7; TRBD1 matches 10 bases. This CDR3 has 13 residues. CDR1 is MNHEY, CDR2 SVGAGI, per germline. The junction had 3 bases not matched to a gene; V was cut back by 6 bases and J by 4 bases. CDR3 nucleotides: TGTGCCAGCAGGACAGGGGGCGCGTACGAGCAGTACTTC. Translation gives CASRTGGAYEQYF.

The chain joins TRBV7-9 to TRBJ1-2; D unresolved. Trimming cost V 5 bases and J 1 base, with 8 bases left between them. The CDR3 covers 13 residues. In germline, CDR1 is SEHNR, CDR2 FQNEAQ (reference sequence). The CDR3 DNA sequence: TGTGCCAGCAGCCCCCCCAGTAACTATGGCTACACCTTC. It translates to CASSPPSNYGYTF. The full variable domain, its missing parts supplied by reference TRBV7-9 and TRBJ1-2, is DTGVSQNPRHKITKRGQNVTFRCDPISEHNRLYWYRQTLGQGPEFLTYFQNEAQLEKSRLLSDRFSAERPKGSFSTLEIQRTEQGDSAMYLCASSPPSNYGYTFGSGTRLTVV.

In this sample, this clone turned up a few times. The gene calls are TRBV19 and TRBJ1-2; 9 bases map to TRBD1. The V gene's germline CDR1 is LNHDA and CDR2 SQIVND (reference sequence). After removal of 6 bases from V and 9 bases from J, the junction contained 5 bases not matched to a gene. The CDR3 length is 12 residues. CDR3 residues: CASSWDRDRYTF. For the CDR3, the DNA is TGTGCCAGTAGCTGGGACAGGGACCGCTACACCTTC.

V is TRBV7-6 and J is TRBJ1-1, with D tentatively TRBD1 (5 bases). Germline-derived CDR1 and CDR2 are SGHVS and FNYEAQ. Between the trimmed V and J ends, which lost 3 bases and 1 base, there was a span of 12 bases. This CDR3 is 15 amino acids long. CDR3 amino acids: CASSFSDSPNTEAFF. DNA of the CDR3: TGTGCCAGCAGCTTCTCAGACAGTCCGAACACTGAAGCTTTCTTT.

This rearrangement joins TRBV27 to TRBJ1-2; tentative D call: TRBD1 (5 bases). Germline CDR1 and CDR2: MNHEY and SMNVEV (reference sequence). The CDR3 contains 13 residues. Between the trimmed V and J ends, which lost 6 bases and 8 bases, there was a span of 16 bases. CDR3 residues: CASSRAQGGGYTF. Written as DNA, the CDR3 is TGTGCCAGCAGCCGAGCGCAGGGAGGCGGCTACACCTTC.

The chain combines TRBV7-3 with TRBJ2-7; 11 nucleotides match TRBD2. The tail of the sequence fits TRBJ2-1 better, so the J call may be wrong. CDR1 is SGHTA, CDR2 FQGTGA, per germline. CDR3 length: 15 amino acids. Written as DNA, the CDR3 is TGTGCCAGCAGCTTAACACTAGCGGGAGTTGAGGAGCAGTTCTTC. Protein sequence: CASSLTLAGVEEQFF.

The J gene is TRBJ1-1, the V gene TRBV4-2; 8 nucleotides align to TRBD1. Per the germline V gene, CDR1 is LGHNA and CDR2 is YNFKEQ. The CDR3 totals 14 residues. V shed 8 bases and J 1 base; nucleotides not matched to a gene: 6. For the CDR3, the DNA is TGTGCCAGCTGGACCGGGACAGGGAACACTGAAGCTTTCTTT. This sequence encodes CASWTGTGNTEAFF.

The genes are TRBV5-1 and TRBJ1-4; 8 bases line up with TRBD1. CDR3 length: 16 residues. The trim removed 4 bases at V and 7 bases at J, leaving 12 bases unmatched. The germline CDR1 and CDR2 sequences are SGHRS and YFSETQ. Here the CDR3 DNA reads TGCGCCAGCAGCCAACTGACAGGGGTCTTCCCTGAAAAACTGTTTTTT. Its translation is CASSQLTGVFPEKLFF. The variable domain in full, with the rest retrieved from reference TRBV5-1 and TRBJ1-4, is KAGVTQTPRYLIKTRGQQVTLSCSPISGHRSVSWYQQTPGQGLQFLFEYFSETQRNKGNFPGRFSGRQFSNSRSEMNVSTLELGDSALYLCASSQLTGVFPEKLFFGSGTQLSVL.

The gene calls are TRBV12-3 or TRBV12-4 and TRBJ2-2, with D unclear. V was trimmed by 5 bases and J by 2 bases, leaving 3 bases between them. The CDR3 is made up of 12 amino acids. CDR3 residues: CASSTNTGELFF. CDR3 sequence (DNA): TGTGCCAGCAGTACAAACACCGGGGAGCTGTTTTTT.

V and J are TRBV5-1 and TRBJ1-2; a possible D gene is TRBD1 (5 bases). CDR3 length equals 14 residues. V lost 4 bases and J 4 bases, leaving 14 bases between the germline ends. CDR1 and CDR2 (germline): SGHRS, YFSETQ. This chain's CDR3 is CASSPQDTFYGYTF. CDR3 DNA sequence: TGCGCCAGCAGCCCCCAGGACACCTTCTATGGCTACACCTTC.

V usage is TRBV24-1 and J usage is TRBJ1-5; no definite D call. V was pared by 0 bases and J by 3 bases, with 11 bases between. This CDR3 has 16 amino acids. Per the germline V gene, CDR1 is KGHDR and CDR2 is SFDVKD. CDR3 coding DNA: TGTGCCACCAGTGATTTGGGGCGTGAGAACAATCAGCCCCAGCATTTT. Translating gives CATSDLGRENNQPQHF.